These T cell receptor beta chains were read from a single sample in a study of beta chain features in type 1 diabetes. Profiling relied on immunoSEQ multiplex PCR, and the TCRdb table lists in-frame clones only, not all of them. The table records under 550,000 clones, roughly 11% of them present only once. Sequencing was performed on naive CD4+ T cells from blood. The source of these receptors is a woman under 30 in good health. Each CDR3 is given with its conserved first and last residue. Each record gives: clone size, D gene, V gene, J gene, CDR3 DNA, CDR3 protein. A D gene is named only where the DNA matches it firmly. The size field is filled for only some rows; it gives once, few, many or a size class.

abundance: NA
d_gene: TRBD1
v_gene: TRBV14
j_gene: TRBJ1-1
CDR3nt: TGTGCCAGCAGACAGCTCAGGGACAGTCGCACTGAAGCTTTCTTT
CDR3aa: CASRQLRDSRTEAFF

abundance: NA
d_gene: NA
v_gene: TRBV10-3
j_gene: TRBJ1-1
CDR3nt: TGTGCCATCAGCGGTACGATGAACACTGAAGCTTTCTTT
CDR3aa: CAISGTMNTEAFF

abundance: NA
d_gene: TRBD2
v_gene: TRBV29-1
j_gene: TRBJ2-3
CDR3nt: TGCAGCGTTGAGGGACTAGTGGTAGATACGCAGTATTTT
CDR3aa: CSVEGLVVDTQYF

abundance: few
d_gene: TRBD1
v_gene: TRBV4-3
j_gene: TRBJ2-3
CDR3nt: TGCGCCAGCAGCCAAGATCCAGGGGGCTTCACAGATACGCAGTATTTT
CDR3aa: CASSQDPGGFTDTQYF

abundance: NA
d_gene: NA
v_gene: TRBV5-1
j_gene: TRBJ2-7
CDR3nt: TGCGCCAGCAGCTTGGAAATGGCGGGGCCGTACTACGAGCAGTACTTC
CDR3aa: CASSLEMAGPYYEQYF

abundance: few
d_gene: NA
v_gene: TRBV5-1
j_gene: TRBJ2-5
CDR3nt: TGCGCCAGCAGCTTGGGGCTAACCCAAGAGACCCAGTACTTC
CDR3aa: CASSLGLTQETQYF

abundance: NA
d_gene: NA
v_gene: TRBV2
j_gene: TRBJ2-7
CDR3nt: TGTGCCAGCAGTGAAGTCCCGGGGCTCTACGAGCAGTACTTC
CDR3aa: CASSEVPGLYEQYF

abundance: few
d_gene: NA
v_gene: TRBV30
j_gene: TRBJ1-6
CDR3nt: TGTGCCTGGAGCGAATCGGTGGTACGGTCACCCCTCCACTTT
CDR3aa: CAWSESVVRSPLHF

abundance: NA
d_gene: TRBD2
v_gene: TRBV7-2
j_gene: TRBJ2-7
CDR3nt: TGTGCCAGCAGCTTCCCCGGGACTAGCGGGGAAAGTCGGTACTTC
CDR3aa: CASSFPGTSGESRYF

abundance: few
d_gene: NA
v_gene: TRBV25-1
j_gene: TRBJ2-5
CDR3nt: TGTGCCAGCGGCCGATTGGAGACAGCACAAGAGACCCAGTACTTC
CDR3aa: CASGRLETAQETQYF

abundance: NA
d_gene: NA
v_gene: TRBV7-9
j_gene: TRBJ2-7
CDR3nt: TGTGCCAGCAGCCGCGAGAGGGGATACGAGCAGTACTTC
CDR3aa: CASSRERGYEQYF

abundance: NA
d_gene: TRBD2
v_gene: TRBV2
j_gene: TRBJ2-3
CDR3nt: TGTGCCAGCAGGCAACTAGCGGGGGGCACAGATACGCAGTATTTT
CDR3aa: CASRQLAGGTDTQYF

abundance: NA
d_gene: TRBD1
v_gene: TRBV7-2
j_gene: TRBJ2-1
CDR3nt: TGTGCCAGCAGCTACCGGGACAGTCCCTACAATGAGCAGTTCTTC
CDR3aa: CASSYRDSPYNEQFF

abundance: NA
d_gene: NA
v_gene: TRBV7-2
j_gene: TRBJ1-4
CDR3nt: TGTGCCAGCAGCTTATCTAATGAAAAACTGTTTTTT
CDR3aa: CASSLSNEKLFF

abundance: few
d_gene: NA
v_gene: TRBV29-1
j_gene: TRBJ2-3
CDR3nt: TGCAGCGTTCGGTCCCACACAGATACGCAGTATTTT
CDR3aa: CSVRSHTDTQYF

abundance: few
d_gene: NA
v_gene: TRBV18
j_gene: TRBJ2-7
CDR3nt: TGTGCCAGCTCACTCCGGGACGGACCTTACGAGCAGTACTTC
CDR3aa: CASSLRDGPYEQYF

abundance: NA
d_gene: NA
v_gene: TRBV2
j_gene: TRBJ2-7
CDR3nt: TGTGCCAGCAGCTCTGACTTCGGCGGGCAGTACTTC
CDR3aa: CASSSDFGGQYF

abundance: NA
d_gene: NA
v_gene: TRBV28
j_gene: TRBJ1-4
CDR3nt: TGTGCCAGCAGTGGGAGACAGGCGCCTAATGAAAAACTGTTTTTT
CDR3aa: CASSGRQAPNEKLFF

abundance: NA
d_gene: TRBD2
v_gene: TRBV7-6
j_gene: TRBJ2-3
CDR3nt: TGTGCCAGCAGCAGCCCTGGGATTAGCGGGTACACAGATACGCAGTATTTT
CDR3aa: CASSSPGISGYTDTQYF

abundance: NA
d_gene: NA
v_gene: TRBV9
j_gene: TRBJ1-1
CDR3nt: TGTGCCAGCAGCCCCGGCGGCTACACTGAAGCTTTCTTT
CDR3aa: CASSPGGYTEAFF

abundance: NA
d_gene: NA
v_gene: TRBV23-1
j_gene: TRBJ2-5
CDR3nt: TGCGCCAGCAGTCAAGGAGGGGAGACCCAGTACTTC
CDR3aa: CASSQGGETQYF

abundance: NA
d_gene: NA
v_gene: TRBV7-3
j_gene: TRBJ2-1
CDR3nt: TGTGCCAGCAGCGCCACTAGCAACTCCTACAATGAGCAGTTCTTC
CDR3aa: CASSATSNSYNEQFF

abundance: NA
d_gene: NA
v_gene: TRBV9
j_gene: TRBJ2-5
CDR3nt: TGTGCCAGCAGCGTAGCGGGGGGCCAGGGGACCCAGTACTTC
CDR3aa: CASSVAGGQGTQYF